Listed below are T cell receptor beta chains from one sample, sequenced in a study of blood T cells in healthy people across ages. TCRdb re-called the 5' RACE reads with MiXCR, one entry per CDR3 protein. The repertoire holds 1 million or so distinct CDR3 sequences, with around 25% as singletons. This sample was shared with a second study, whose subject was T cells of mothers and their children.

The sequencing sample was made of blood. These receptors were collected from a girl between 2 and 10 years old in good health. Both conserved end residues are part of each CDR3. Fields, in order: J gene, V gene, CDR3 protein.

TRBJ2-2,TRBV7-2,CASSLETGKGSGELFF
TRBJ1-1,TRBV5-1,CASSSRTNTEAFF
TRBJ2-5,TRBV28,CASSLRDRGLETQYF
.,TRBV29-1,CSVEPLAAEQFF
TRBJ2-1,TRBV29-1,CSVASGSYEQFF
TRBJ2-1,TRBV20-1,CSADSGRGSYNEQFF
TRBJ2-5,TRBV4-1,CASSLEDRVQETQYF
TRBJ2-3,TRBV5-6,CASSLLAGAPSSTDTQYF
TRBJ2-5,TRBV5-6,CASSFPLDGTRGRTQYF
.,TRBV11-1,CASSLTFNEQFF
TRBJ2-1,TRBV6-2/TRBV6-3,CASRTDANQQFF
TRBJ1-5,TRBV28,CASSLSDTRGQPQHF
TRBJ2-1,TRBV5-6,CASSGLPPYNEQFF
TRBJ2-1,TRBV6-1,CASRTSGYNEQFF
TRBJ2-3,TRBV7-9,CASSLVGQASYTTDTQYF
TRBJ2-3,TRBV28,CASSPSRVRADTQYF
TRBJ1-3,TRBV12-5,CASGREALGNTIYF
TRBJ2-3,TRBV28,CASLTDTDTQYF
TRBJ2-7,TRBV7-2,CASSLEVGGSYEQYF
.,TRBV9,CASSVGGNNYEQYF
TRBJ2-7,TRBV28,CASSLPGDGYEQYF
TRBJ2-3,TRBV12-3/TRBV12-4,CASSLGTRDTDTQYF
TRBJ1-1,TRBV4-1,CASSQGGGQKSNTEAFF
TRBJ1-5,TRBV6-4,CASSKGGDGNQPQHF
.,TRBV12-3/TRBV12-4,CASSKQEFWETQYF
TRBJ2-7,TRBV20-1,CSARAPSGAGEQYF
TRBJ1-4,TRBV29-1,CSVEDLGEEKLFF
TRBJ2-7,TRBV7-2,CASSLSIPPEQYF
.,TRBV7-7,CASSLRGNGEQFF
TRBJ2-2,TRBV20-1,CSAPAAGVTGELFF
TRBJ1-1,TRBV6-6,CASTPGGGSTEAFF
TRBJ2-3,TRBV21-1,CASSTPGQGADTQYF
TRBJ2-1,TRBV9,CASSVEGLAGLSSYNEQFF
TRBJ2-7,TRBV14,CASSHRDRTYEQYF
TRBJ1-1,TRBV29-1,CSVAYTEAFF
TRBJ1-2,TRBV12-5,CASGLGGLNYGYTF
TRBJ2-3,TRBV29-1,CSVEGRQTDTQYF
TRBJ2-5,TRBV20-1,CSARTGTGRETQYF
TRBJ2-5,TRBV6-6,CASRGTGTGGKTQYF
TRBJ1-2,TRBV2,CASSAPKFYGYTF
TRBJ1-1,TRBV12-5,CASGAGEGGNTEALF
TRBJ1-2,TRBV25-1,CASQGGRVVANYGYTF
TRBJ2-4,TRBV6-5,CASSYVEGGGAKNIQYF
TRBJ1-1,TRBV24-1,CATSDPGTEAFF
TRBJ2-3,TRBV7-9,CASSSREQIVDTQYF
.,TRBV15,CATSRSPWAETHEQFF
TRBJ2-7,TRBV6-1,CASSQPSGYSYEQYF
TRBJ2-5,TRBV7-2,CASSLVGLSSRETQYF
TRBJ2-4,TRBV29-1,CSVEGGEGLVDIQYF
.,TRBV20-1,CSAGAEGEQFF
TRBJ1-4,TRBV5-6,CASSLGRGRLQKLFF
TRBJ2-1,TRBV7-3,CASSLLAGAHEQFF
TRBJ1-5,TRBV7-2,CASSFNAAAGNQPQHF
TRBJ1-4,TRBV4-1,CASSQGSRNQEKLFF
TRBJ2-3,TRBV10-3,CAISELDTQYF